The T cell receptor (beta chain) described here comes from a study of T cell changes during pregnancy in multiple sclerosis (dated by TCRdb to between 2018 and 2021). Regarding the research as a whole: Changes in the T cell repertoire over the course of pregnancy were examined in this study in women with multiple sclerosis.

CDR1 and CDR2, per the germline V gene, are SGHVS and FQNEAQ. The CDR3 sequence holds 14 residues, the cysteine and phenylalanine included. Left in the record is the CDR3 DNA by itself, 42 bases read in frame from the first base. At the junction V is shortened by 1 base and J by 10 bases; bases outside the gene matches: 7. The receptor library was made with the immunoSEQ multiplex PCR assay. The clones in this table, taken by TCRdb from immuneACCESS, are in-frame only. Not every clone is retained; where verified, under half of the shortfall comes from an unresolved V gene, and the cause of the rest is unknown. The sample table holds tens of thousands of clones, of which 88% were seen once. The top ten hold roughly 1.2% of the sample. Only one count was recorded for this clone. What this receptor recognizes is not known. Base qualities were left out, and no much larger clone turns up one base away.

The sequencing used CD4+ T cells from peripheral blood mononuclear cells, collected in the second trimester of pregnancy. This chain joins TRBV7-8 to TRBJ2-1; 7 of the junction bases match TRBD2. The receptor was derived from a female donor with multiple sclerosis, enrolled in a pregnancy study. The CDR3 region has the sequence CASSLVTSVSEQFF. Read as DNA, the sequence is TGTGCCAGCAGCTTAGTAACTAGCGTCTCCGAGCAGTTCTTC.